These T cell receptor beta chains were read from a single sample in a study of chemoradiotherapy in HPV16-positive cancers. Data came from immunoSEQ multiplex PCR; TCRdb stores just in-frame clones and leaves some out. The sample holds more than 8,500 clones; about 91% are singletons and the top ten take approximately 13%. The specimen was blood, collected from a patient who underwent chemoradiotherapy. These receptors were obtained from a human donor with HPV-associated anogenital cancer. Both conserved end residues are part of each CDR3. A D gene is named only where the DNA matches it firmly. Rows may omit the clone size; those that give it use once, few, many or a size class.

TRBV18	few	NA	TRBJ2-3	TGTGCCAGCTCCCCAAGACAGGTTAGCACAGATACGCAGTATTTT	CASSPRQVSTDTQYF
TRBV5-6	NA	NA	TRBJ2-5	TGTGCCAGCAGCGGCGGGACAAGGCAGCAAGAGACCCAGTACTTC	CASSGGTRQQETQYF
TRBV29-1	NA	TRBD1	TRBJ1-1	TGCAGCGTGGCCCGACAGGGGATGAACACTGAAGCTTTCTTT	CSVARQGMNTEAFF
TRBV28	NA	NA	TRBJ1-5	TGTGCCAGCAGTTCCCTGGGAGCCTCGGAGCAGCCCCAGCATTTT	CASSSLGASEQPQHF
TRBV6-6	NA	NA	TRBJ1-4	TGTGCCAGCACCTATAATGAAAAACTGTTTTTT	CASTYNEKLFF
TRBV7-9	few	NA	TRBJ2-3	TGTGCCAGCAGCTTAGTAAGAGGCACCCCCCGCCTCGATACGCAGTATTTT	CASSLVRGTPRLDTQYF
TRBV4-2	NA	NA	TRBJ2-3	TGTGCCAGCAGCCAAGGCGGGGCTAGCACAGATACGCAGTATTTT	CASSQGGASTDTQYF
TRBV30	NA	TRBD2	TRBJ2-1	TGTGCCTGGAGTGGCCGGCCGGGGGGTTGGCAGTTCTTC	CAWSGRPGGWQFF
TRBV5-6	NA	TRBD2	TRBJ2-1	TGTGCCAGCGGTCTAGGTTTCCCTAGCGGAAACAATGAGCAGTTCTTC	CASGLGFPSGNNEQFF
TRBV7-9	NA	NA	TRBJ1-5	TGTGCCAGCAGCTTATACGGGGGATCGGATCAGCCCCAGCATTTT	CASSLYGGSDQPQHF
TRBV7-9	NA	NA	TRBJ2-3	TGTGCCAGCAGCTTAAGCTGGCAAGTGTGTAGAGATACGCAGTATTTT	CASSLSWQVCRDTQYF
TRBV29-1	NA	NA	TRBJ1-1	TGCAGCGTAGCGGACGTCTGGGGTGAAGCTTTCTTT	CSVADVWGEAFF
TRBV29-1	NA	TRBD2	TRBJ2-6	TGCAGAACCGGGAGGAAGTTGAATCCATCTGGGGCCAACGTCCTGACTTTC	CRTGRKLNPSGANVLTF
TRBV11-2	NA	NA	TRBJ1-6	TGTGCCAGCAGCGTTGGCACAGGATACAATTCACCCCTCCACTTT	CASSVGTGYNSPLHF
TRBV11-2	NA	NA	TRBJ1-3	TGTGCCAGCAGAACCCTGACGGGGGCGCGGGGAAACACCATATATTTT	CASRTLTGARGNTIYF
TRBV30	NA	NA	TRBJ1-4	TGTGCCTGGGGTGCGGGAGGGACTAATGAAAAACTGTTTTTT	CAWGAGGTNEKLFF
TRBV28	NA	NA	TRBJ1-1	TGTGCCAGCAGGGGGCGGGGGCAATTTTTAAGGGGCACTGAAGCTTTCTTT	CASRGRGQFLRGTEAFF
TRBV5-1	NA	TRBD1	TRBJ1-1	TGCGCCAGCAGCTTACAGGGGGCTGGAGACACTGAAGCTTTCTTT	CASSLQGAGDTEAFF
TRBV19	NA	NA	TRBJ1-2	TGTGCCAGTTCATCTGGGACCCTAAAAGCTAACTATGGCTACACCTTC	CASSSGTLKANYGYTF
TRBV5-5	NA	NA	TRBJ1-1	TGTGCCAGCAGCTCCGGGAGTGTGCTTGAAGCTTTCTTT	CASSSGSVLEAFF
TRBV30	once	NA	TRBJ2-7	TGTGCCTGGAGCGTGGGAGCCGACTACGAGCAGTACTTC	CAWSVGADYEQYF
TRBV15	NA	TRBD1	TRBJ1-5	TGTGCCACCAGCAGTAATCACAGGGGCGCGGATCAGCCCCAGCATTTT	CATSSNHRGADQPQHF
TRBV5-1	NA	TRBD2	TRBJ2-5	TGCGCCAGCAGCTTGACTAGCGGGAGGGCCGATGAGCAGTACTTC	CASSLTSGRADEQYF
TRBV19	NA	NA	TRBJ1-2	TGTGCCAGTAGTATAATTTCGATCCGGCATGGCTACACCTTC	CASSIISIRHGYTF
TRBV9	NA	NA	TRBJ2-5	TGTGCCAGCAGCGAAGGCCCCAGGGAACAAGAGACCCAGTACTTC	CASSEGPREQETQYF
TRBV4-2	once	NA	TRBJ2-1	TGTGCCAGCAGCCAAGAGGTCCTATACCCTGGTGAGCAGTTCTTC	CASSQEVLYPGEQFF
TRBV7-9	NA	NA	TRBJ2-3	TGTGCCAGCAGCTGGAGACCCCAGGATACGCAGTATTTT	CASSWRPQDTQYF
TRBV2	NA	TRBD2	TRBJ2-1	TGTGCCAGCAGCCTAGGACTAGCGGGGAGGGGGGAGGAGCAGTTCTTC	CASSLGLAGRGEEQFF
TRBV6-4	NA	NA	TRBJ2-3	TGTGCCAGCAGTGAGAGTTCTTCTAGCACAGATACGCAGTATTTT	CASSESSSSTDTQYF
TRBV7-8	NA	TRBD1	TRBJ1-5	TGTGCCAGCAGATCCGGGACAGCAAACAATCAGCCCCAGCATTTT	CASRSGTANNQPQHF
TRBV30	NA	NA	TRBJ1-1	TGTGCCTGGAGTGGTAAAGGGGCTTGGGTGAACACTGAAGCTTTCTTT	CAWSGKGAWVNTEAFF
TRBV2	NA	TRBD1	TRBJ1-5	TGTGCCAGCAGTCTAATCCGGGCGGGACAGGGTGTTCAGCCCCAGCATTTT	CASSLIRAGQGVQPQHF
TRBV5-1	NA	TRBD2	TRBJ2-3	TGCGCCAGCACTGAAAGCGGGGACCGCACAGATACGCAGTATTTT	CASTESGDRTDTQYF
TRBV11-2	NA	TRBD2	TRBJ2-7	TGTGCCAGCAGCCCCAGAAGCGGGGGGGCCTACGAGCAGTACTTC	CASSPRSGGAYEQYF
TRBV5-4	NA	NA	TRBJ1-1	TGTGCCAGCAGCCAAGATCCAAACCAGGAGAACACTGAAGCTTTCTTT	CASSQDPNQENTEAFF
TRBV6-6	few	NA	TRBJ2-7	TGTGCCAGCAGTCCCGGTCGGAGGGGTGAGCAGTACTTC	CASSPGRRGEQYF
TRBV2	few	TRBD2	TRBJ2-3	TGTGCCAGCAGTCCGGCGGGACTAGCGGGGGGGGCCGTCACAGATACGCAGTATTTT	CASSPAGLAGGAVTDTQYF
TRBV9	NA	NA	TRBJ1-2	TGTGCCAGCAGCGCCGACGGCCACATCGACTATGGCTACACCTTC	CASSADGHIDYGYTF
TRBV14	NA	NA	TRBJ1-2	TGTGCCAGCAGCCCCTGGTTGGACTATGGCTACACCTTC	CASSPWLDYGYTF
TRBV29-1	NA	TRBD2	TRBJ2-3	TGCAGCGTTGAAGCGTGGGCGGGGGGCGCGGGAGATACGCAGTATTTT	CSVEAWAGGAGDTQYF
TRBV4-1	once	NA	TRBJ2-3	TGCGCCAGCAGCCAAGGGGACACTAGCACAGATACGCAGTATTTT	CASSQGDTSTDTQYF
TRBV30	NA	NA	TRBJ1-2	TGTGCCTGGAGGGATACAGGAGGTGTCTATGGCTACACCTTC	CAWRDTGGVYGYTF
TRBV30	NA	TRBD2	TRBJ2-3	TGTGCCTGGGACGTAGCGGGGGGATTAACAGATACGCAGTATTTT	CAWDVAGGLTDTQYF
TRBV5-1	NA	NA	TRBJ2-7	TGCGCCAGCAGCTTTAAACAGGTTGGGGACGAGCAGTACTTC	CASSFKQVGDEQYF
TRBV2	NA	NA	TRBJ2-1	TGTGCCAGCAACCAGCAACAGGGTTACAATGAGCAGTTCTTC	CASNQQQGYNEQFF
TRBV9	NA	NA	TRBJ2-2	TGTGCCAGCAGCGCACGCGTCGCGGGGTTGAACACCGGGGAGCTGTTTTTT	CASSARVAGLNTGELFF
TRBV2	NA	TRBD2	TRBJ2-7	TGTGCCAGCAGTGAATCCGGCGGGGGGTATTACGAGCAGTACTTC	CASSESGGGYYEQYF
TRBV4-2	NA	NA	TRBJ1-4	TGTGCCAGCAGCCAAGAAACAACTAATGAAAAACTGTTTTTT	CASSQETTNEKLFF
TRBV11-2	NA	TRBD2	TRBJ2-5	TGTGCCAGCCGAGAATCAGGACTAGCGGAGTACTTC	CASRESGLAEYF
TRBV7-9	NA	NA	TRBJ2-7	TGTGCCAGCAGCTCCGACACCTACGAGCAGTACTTC	CASSSDTYEQYF
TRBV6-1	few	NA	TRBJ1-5	TGTGCCAGCAGTGAAAATAGGGCAGGGAAGTATTCCGGTAGCAATCAGCCCCAGCATTTT	CASSENRAGKYSGSNQPQHF
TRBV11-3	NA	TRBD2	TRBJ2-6	TGTGCCAGCAGTGGCGGGAGTGTCTACTCTGGGGCCAACGTCCTGACTTTC	CASSGGSVYSGANVLTF
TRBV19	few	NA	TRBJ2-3	TGTGCCAGTAGGGATCGGACTTCCACAGATACGCAGTATTTT	CASRDRTSTDTQYF
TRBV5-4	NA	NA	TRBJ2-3	TGTGCCAGCAGCCGGGGATTGGGGACAGATACGCAGTATTTT	CASSRGLGTDTQYF
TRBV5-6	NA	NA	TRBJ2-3	TGTGCCAGCAGCTTGGTAGGGTTCCTCCGTGCAGATACGCAGTATTTT	CASSLVGFLRADTQYF
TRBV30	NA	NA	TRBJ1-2	TGTGCCTGGAGTGTAACAGGGGGCTACACCTTC	CAWSVTGGYTF
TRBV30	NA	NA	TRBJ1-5	TGTGCCTGGAGTGTCGGGATGGGAGAGCCCCAGCATTTT	CAWSVGMGEPQHF
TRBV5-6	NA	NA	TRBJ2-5	TGTGCCAGCAGCTCAGAGGGGGGTGAAGAGACCCAGTACTTC	CASSSEGGEETQYF